This T cell receptor beta chain emerged from a study of early T cells in non-severe SARS-CoV-2 infection (dated by TCRdb to the early 2020s). About the full investigation: TCR sequencing used bulk RNA from unsorted whole blood, so alpha and beta chains could not be paired. Findings and caveats that apply to the study as a whole: VDJdb matching was skewed toward anti-spike CD8 responses, so virus-specific expansions were likely underestimated and private and CD4 specificities were missed.

This was a case-control study nested in a cohort of healthcare workers in London, UK, who had nasopharyngeal swab PCR tests and blood samples taken every week. Between 23 and 31 March 2020, the week of the UK lockdown, healthcare workers were enrolled and then followed up weekly for as long as 16 weeks. Regarding this clonotype: The target of this receptor is not known. With a much larger clone just one base away, this may be a read error.

Counted from cysteine to phenylalanine, this CDR3 has 14 amino acids. The read is trimmed to its CDR3 DNA, 42 bases read in frame from base 1. For CDR1 and CDR2, the germline V gene (reference sequence) lists MNHNY and SVGAGI. Between the V and J ends, shortened by 8 bases and 3 bases respectively, the junction contains 16 bases. Libraries were prepared through 5' RACE. Sequencing took place on a NextSeq 500. To correct for sequencing error and PCR bias, the TCR library protocol tagged individual cDNA molecules with unique molecular identifiers. TCR alpha and beta chains were both sequenced, and the abundances of alpha and beta sequences in each sample were closely correlated with each other. The authors processed their data as follows. Decombinator V4 was used to perform V gene, J gene and CDR3 annotation of TCR sequences. Expanded TCRs were defined as changing significantly between any two time points under a Poisson model with p below 0.0001. TCR abundances were normalised to the total number of TCRs sequenced per sample and were expressed as counts per million. MAIT TCRs were defined by TRAV1-2 paired with TRAJ12, TRAJ20 or TRAJ33, and iNKT TCRs by TRAV10 paired with TRAJ18. VDJdb, accessed 1 November 2021, was searched for CMV, EBV and SARS-CoV-2 annotated TCRs, excluding TCRs annotated for multiple antigens. TCRdb trimmed public reads at Q25 via fastp, called clones via MiXCR and kept in-frame beta chains. Under each unique CDR3 protein, matching rows form one entry showing the most common genes and DNA. V and J calls and clone size were set by TCRdb, not the authors. The sample data list approximately 81,000 distinct CDR3 sequences, and 13% of these were observed just once. The ten top clones hold 6% of the sample.

The sample was whole blood. The rearrangement combines TRBV6-6 with TRBJ1-2; no D gene is confidently identified. The receptor was isolated from an adult who was a healthcare worker with PCR-confirmed SARS-CoV-2 infection or an uninfected control (not recorded which). The nucleotides read TGTGCCAGCCGATCCGATGACGGGGACTATGGCTACACCTTC. This codes for CASRSDDGDYGYTF.